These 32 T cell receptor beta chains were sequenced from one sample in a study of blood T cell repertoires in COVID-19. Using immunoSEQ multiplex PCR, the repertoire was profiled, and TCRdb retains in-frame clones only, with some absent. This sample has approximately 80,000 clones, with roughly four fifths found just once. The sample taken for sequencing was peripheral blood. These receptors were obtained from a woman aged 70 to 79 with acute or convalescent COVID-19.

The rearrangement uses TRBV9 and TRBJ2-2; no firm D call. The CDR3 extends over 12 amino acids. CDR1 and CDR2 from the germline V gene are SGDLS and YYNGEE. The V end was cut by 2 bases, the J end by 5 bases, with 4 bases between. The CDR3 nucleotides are TGTGCCAGCAGCGTCTTTACCGGGGAGCTGTTTTTT. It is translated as CASSVFTGELFF. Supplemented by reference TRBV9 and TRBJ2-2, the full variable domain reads DSGVTQTPKHLITATGQRVTLRCSPRSGDLSVYWYQQSLDQGLQFLIQYYNGEERAKGNILERFSAQQFPDLHSELNLSSLELGDSALYFCASSVFTGELFFGEGSRLTVL.

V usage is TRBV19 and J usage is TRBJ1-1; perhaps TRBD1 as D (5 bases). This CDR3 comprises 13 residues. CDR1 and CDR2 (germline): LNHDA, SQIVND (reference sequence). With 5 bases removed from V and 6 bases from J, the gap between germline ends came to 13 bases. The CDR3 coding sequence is TGTGCCAGTAGTGTCCTTCAGGGCTCTGAAGCTTTCTTT. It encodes CASSVLQGSEAFF.

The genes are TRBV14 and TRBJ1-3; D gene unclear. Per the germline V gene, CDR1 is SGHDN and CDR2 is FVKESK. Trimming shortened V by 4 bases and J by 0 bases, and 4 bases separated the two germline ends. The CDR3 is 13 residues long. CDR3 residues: CASSLVSGNTIYF. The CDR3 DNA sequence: TGTGCCAGCAGCCTCGTCTCTGGAAACACCATATATTTT.

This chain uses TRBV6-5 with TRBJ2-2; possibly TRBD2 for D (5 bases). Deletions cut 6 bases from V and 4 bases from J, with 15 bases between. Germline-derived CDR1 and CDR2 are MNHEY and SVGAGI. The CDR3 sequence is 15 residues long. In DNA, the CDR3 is TGTGCCAGCAGGGAGGACCGGGTGCCCACCGGGGAGCTGTTTTTT. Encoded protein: CASREDRVPTGELFF.

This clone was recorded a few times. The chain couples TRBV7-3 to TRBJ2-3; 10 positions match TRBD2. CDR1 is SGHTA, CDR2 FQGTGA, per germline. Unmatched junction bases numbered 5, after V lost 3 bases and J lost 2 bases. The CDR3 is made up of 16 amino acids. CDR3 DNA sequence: TGTGCCAGCAGCTTTGAGCGGGGGGGCCACACAGATACGCAGTATTTT. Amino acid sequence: CASSFERGGHTDTQYF.

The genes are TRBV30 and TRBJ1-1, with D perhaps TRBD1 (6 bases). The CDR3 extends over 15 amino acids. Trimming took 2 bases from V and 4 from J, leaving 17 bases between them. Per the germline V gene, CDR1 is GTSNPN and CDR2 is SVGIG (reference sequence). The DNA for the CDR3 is TGTGCCTGGAGTTGGGGGGGCCAACGGGGCACTGAAGCTTTCTTT. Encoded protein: CAWSWGGQRGTEAFF. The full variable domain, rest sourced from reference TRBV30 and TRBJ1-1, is SQTIHQWPATLVQPVGSPLSLECTVEGTSNPNLYWYRQAAGRGLQLLFYSVGIGQISSEVPQNLSASRPQDRQFILSSKKLLLSDSGFYLCAWSWGGQRGTEAFFGQGTRLTVV.

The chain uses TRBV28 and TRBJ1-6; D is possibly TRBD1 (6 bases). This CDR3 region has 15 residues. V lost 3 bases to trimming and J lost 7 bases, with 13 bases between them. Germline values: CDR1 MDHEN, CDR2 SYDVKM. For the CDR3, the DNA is TGTGCCAGCAGTTTCAGGGGTTTCGAGAATTCACCCCTCCACTTT. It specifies CASSFRGFENSPLHF.

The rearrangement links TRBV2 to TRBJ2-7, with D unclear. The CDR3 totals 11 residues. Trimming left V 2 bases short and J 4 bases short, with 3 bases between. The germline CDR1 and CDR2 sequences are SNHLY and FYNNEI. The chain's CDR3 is CASSEPYEQYF. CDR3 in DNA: TGTGCCAGCAGTGAACCGTACGAGCAGTACTTC.

The CDR3 loop is CASSLVQGGNTEAFF. The DNA of the CDR3 is TGTGCCAGCAGCTTGGTCCAGGGCGGGAACACTGAAGCTTTCTTT. This chain connects TRBV5-6 to TRBJ1-1; a weak D match, TRBD1 (5 bases). The CDR3 is 15 amino acids. Germline V gives CDR1 SGHDT, CDR2 YYEEEE. V shed 0 bases and J shed 1 base, with 10 bases lying between them.

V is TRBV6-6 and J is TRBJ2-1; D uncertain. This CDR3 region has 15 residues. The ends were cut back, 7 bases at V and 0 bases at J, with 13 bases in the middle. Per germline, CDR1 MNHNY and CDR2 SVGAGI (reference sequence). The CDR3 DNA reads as TGTGCCAGCATGGTGGAGAGAAGCTCCTACAATGAGCAGTTCTTC. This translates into CASMVERSSYNEQFF.

The CDR3 sequence: CASTSGARGRDEQYF. CDR3 DNA: TGCGCCAGCACCTCGGGGGCCAGGGGGCGCGACGAGCAGTACTTC. The chain recombines TRBV4-1 with TRBJ2-7, with 8 bases identical to TRBD1. CDR1 and CDR2 (germline): MGHRA, YSYEKL. This CDR3 region has 15 residues. The trim removed 7 bases at V and 5 bases at J, leaving 13 bases unmatched.

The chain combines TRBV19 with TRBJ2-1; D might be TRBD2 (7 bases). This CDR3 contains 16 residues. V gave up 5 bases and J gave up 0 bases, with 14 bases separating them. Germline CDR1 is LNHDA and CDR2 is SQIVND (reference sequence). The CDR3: CASSPRGASSYNEQFF. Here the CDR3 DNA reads TGTGCCAGTAGTCCCCGGGGGGCTAGCTCCTACAATGAGCAGTTCTTC. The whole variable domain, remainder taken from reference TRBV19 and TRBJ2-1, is DGGITQSPKYLFRKEGQNVTLSCEQNLNHDAMYWYRQDPGQGLRLIYYSQIVNDFQKGDIAEGYSVSREKKESFPLTVTSAQKNPTAFYLCASSPRGASSYNEQFFGPGTRLTVL.

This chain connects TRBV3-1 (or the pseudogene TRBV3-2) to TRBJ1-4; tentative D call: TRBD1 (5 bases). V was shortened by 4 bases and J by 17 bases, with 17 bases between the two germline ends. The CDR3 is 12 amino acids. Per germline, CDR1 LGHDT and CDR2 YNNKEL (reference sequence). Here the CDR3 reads CASSPTKGPVFF. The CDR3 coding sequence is TGTGCCAGCAGCCCTACTAAGGGGCCGGTATTTTTT.

For the CDR3, the DNA is TGTGCCAGCCTTCGACAGGGGCCCCATAATTCACCCCTCCACTTT. Translated, it gives CASLRQGPHNSPLHF. The rearrangement uses TRBV2 and TRBJ1-6; 8 bases line up with TRBD1. V dropped 8 bases and J dropped 5; count of bases not matched to a gene: 8. Germline loops: CDR1 SNHLY, CDR2 FYNNEI. The CDR3 consists of 15 residues.

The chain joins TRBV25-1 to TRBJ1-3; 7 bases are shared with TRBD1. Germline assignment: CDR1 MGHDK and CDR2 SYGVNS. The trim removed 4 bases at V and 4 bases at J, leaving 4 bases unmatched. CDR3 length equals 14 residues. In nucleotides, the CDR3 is TGTGCCAGCAGTGCAGGGGGGTTCGGAAACACCATATATTTT. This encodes CASSAGGFGNTIYF. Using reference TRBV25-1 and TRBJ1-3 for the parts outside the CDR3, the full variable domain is EADIYQTPRYLVIGTGKKITLECSQTMGHDKMYWYQQDPGMELHLIHYSYGVNSTEKGDLSSESTVSRIRTEHFPLTLESARPSHTSQYLCASSAGGFGNTIYFGEGSWLTVV.

The CDR3 DNA reads as TGTGCCAGCAGTGAACAGGTGTACAATGAGCAGTTCTTC. It encodes CASSEQVYNEQFF. This chain connects TRBV6-4 to TRBJ2-1, with a tentative D call TRBD1 (5 bases). Trimming left V 3 bases short and J 4 bases short, with 7 bases between. From germline, CDR1 is MRHNA and CDR2 SNTAGT. This CDR3 spans 13 amino acids.

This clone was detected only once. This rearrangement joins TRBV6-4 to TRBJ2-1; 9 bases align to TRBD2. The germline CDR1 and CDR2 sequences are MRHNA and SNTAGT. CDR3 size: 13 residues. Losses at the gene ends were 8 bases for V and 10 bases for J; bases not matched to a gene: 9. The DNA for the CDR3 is TGTGCCAGCTCCGCGGGGGGGACCTCAGAGCAGTTCTTC. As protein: CASSAGGTSEQFF.

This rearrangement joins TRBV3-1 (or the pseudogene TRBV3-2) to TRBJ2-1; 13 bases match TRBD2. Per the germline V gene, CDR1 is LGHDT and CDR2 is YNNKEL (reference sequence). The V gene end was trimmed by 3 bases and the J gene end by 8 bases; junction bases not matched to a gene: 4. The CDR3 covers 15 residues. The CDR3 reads CASSHGTSGDYEQFF. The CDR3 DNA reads TGTGCCAGCAGCCACGGGACTAGCGGGGACTATGAGCAGTTCTTC.

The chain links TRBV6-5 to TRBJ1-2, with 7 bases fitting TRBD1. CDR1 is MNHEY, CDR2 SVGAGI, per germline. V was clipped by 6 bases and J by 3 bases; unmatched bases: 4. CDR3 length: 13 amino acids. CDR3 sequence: CASSQDRDYGYTF. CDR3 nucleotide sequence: TGTGCCAGCAGCCAAGACAGGGACTATGGCTACACCTTC.

DNA of the CDR3: TGTGCTAGTGGTTTACCGGGGACTTTTGTAACTGAAGCTTTCTTT. This translates into CASGLPGTFVTEAFF. The rearrangement links TRBV12-5 to TRBJ1-1; a possible D gene is TRBD1 (5 bases). V was clipped by 3 bases and J by 5 bases, with 16 bases between them. This CDR3 is built from 15 residues. Germline V gene sequence: CDR1 LGHNT, CDR2 FRNRAP.

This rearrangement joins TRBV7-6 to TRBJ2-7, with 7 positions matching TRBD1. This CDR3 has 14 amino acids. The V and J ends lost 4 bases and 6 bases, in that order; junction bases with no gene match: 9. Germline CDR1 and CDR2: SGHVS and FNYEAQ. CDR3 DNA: TGTGCCAGCAGCTGGTCGGACAGGAGTGGCGAGCAGTACTTC. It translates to CASSWSDRSGEQYF.

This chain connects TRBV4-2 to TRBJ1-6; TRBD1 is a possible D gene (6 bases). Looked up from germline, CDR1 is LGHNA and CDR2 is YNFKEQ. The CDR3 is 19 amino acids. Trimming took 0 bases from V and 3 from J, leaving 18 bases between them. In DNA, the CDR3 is TGTGCCAGCAGCCAAGACGGAACAGGGCCCTTTAACTATAATTCACCCCTCCACTTT. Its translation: CASSQDGTGPFNYNSPLHF.

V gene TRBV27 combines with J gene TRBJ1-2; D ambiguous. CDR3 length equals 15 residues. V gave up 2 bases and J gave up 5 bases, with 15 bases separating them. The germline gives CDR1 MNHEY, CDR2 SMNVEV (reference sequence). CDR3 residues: CASSLNGERSYGYTF. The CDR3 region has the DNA TGTGCCAGCAGTTTAAACGGGGAACGTTCGTATGGCTACACCTTC.

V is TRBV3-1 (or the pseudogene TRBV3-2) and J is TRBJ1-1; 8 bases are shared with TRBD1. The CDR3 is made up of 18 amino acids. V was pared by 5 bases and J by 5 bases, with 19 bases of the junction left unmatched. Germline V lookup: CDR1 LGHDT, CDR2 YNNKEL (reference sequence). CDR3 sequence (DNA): TGTGCCAGCAGCACACCGTACGCGACTAAAACAGGGGGTACTGAAGCTTTCTTT. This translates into CASSTPYATKTGGTEAFF.

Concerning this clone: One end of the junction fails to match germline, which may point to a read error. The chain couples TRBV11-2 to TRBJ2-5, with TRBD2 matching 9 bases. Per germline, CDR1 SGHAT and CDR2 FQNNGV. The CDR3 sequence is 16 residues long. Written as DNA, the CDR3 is TGTGCCAGCAGCTTCACCCCGTTAGCGGGGGCGGAGACCCAGCACTTC. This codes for CASSFTPLAGAETQHF.

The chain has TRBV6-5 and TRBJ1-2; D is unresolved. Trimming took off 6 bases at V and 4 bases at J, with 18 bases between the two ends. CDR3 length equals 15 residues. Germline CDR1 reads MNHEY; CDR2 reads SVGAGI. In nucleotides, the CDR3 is TGTGCCAGCAGACCCTACATTTCAGGCGTCTATGGCTACACCTTC. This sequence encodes CASRPYISGVYGYTF.

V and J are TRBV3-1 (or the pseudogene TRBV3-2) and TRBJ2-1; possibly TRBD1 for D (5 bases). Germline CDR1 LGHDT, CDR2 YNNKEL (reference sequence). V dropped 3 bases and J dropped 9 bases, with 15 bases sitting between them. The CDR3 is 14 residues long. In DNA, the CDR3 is TGTGCCAGCAGCCATCGACAGCCGTACGGTGAGCAGTTCTTC. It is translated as CASSHRQPYGEQFF.

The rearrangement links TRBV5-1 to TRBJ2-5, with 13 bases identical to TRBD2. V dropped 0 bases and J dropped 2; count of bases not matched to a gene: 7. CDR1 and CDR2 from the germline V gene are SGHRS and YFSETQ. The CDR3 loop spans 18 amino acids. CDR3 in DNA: TGCGCCAGCAGCTTGGGACTAGCGGGGGGCCGATCGCAAGAGACCCAGTACTTC. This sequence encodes CASSLGLAGGRSQETQYF. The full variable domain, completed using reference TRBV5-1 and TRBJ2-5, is KAGVTQTPRYLIKTRGQQVTLSCSPISGHRSVSWYQQTPGQGLQFLFEYFSETQRNKGNFPGRFSGRQFSNSRSEMNVSTLELGDSALYLCASSLGLAGGRSQETQYFGPGTRLLVL.

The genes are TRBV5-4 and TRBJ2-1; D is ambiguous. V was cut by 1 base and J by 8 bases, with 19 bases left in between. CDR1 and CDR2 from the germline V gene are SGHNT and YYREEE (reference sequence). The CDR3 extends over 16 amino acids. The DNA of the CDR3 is TGTGCCAGCAGCTTGCGGCTACTAACCTCCTCCGATGAGCAGTTCTTC. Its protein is CASSLRLLTSSDEQFF.

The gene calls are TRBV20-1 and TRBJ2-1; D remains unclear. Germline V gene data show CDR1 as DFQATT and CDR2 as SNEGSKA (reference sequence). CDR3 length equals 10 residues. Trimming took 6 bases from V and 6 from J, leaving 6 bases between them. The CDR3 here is CSAESNEQFF. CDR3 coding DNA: TGCAGTGCCGAGTCCAATGAGCAGTTCTTC.

CDR3 DNA sequence: TGTGCCAGCTCACAGGGGCTTGACACTGAAGCTTTCTTT. Its protein product is CASSQGLDTEAFF. The rearrangement links TRBV18 to TRBJ1-1; tentatively, D is TRBD1 (5 bases). The CDR3 sequence is 13 residues long. Germline V gives CDR1 KGHSH, CDR2 LQKENI. V shed 4 bases and J shed 3 bases, with 9 bases lying between them.

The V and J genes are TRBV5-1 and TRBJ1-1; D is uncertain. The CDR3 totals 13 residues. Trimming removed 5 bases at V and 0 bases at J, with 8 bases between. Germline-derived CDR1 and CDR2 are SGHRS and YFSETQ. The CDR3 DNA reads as TGCGCCAGCAGAGTCGGGGTGAACACTGAAGCTTTCTTT. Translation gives CASRVGVNTEAFF.